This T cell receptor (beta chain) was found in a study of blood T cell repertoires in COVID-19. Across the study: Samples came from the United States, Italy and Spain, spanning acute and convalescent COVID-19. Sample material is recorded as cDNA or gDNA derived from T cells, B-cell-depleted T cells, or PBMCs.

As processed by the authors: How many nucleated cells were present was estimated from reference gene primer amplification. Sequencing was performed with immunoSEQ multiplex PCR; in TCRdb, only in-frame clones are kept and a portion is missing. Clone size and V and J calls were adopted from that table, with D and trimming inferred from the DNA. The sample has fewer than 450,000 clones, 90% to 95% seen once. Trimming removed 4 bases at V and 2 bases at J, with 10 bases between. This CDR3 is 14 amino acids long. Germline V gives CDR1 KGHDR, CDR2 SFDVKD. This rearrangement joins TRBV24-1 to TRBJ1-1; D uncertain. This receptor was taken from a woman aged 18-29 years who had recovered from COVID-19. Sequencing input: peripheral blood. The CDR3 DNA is TGTGCCACCAGTGAGGCCGGGTCCAACACTGAAGCTTTCTTT. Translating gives CATSEAGSNTEAFF.